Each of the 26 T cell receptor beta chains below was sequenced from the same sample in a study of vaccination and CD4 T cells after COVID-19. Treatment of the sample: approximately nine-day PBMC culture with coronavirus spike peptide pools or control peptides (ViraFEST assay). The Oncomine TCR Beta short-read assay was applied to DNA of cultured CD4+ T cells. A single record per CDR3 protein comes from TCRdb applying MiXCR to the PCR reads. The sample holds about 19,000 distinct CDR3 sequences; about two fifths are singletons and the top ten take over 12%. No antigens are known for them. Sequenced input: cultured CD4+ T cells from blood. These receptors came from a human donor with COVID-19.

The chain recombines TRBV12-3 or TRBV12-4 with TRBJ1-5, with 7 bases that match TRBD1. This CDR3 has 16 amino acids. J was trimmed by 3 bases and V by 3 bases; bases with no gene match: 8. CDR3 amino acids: CASSFGSGQFNQPQHF. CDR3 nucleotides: TGTGCCAGCAGTTTTGGCTCGGGACAGTTCAATCAGCCCCAGCATTTT.

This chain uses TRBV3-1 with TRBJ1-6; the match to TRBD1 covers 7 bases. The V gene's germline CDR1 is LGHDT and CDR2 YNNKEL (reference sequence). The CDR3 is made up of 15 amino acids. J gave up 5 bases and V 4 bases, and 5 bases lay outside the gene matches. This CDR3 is CASSLGQLDNSPLHF. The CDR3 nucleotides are TGTGCCAGCAGCCTGGGACAGCTCGATAATTCACCCCTCCACTTT. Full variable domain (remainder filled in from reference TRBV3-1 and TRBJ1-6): DTAVSQTPKYLVTQMGNDKSIKCEQNLGHDTMYWYKQDSKKFLKIMFSYNNKELIINETVPNRFSPKSPDKAHLNLHINSLELGDSAVYFCASSLGQLDNSPLHFGNGTRLTVT.

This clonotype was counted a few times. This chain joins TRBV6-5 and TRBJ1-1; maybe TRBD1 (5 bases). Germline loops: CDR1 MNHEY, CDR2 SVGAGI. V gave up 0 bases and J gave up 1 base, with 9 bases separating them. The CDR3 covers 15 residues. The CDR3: CASSYSIGGNTEAFF. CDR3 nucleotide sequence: TGTGCCAGCAGTTACTCAATCGGGGGGAACACTGAAGCTTTCTTT.

This CDR3 reads CASSPTGGGVSTNQETQYF. The CDR3, as DNA: TGTGCCAGCAGCCCCACAGGGGGGGGGGTCAGCACTAACCAAGAGACCCAGTACTTC. The chain combines TRBV7-3 with TRBJ2-5, with TRBD1 as a possible D gene (8 bases). Germline V gives CDR1 SGHTA, CDR2 FQGTGA. This CDR3 has 19 residues. Trimming took off 5 bases at V and 0 bases at J, with 25 bases between the two ends.

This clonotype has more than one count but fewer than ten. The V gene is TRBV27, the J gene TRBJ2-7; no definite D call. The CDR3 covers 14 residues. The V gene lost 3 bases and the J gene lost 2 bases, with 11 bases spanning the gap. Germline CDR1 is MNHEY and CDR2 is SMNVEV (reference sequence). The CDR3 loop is CASSFSRIPYEQYF. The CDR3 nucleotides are TGTGCCAGCAGTTTTTCCCGGATCCCCTACGAGCAGTACTTC.

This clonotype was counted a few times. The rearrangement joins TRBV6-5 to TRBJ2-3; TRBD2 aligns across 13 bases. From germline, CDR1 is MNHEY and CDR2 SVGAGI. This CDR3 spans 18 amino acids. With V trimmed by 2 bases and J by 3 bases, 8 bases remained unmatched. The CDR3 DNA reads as TGTGCCAGCAGTTACGCCCGGACTAGCGGGGGTGGAACAGATACGCAGTATTTT. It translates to CASSYARTSGGGTDTQYF.

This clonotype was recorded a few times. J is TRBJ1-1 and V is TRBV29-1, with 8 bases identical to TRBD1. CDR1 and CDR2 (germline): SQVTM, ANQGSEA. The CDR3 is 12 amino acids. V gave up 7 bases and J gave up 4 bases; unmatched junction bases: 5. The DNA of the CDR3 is TGCAGCGGCACCGGGACAGGCACTGAAGCTTTCTTT. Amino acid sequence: CSGTGTGTEAFF.

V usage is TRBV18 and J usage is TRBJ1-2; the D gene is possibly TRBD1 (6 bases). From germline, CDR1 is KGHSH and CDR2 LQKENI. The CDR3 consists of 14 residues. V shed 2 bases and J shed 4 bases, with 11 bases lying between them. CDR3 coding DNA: TGTGCCAGCTCACCATCGGCAGGGGTCTATGGCTACACCTTC. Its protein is CASSPSAGVYGYTF.

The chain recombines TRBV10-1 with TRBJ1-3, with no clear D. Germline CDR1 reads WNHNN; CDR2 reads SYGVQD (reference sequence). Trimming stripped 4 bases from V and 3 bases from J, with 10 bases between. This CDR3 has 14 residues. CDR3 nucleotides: TGCGCCAGCAGTGCCGAGAGCCGTGGAAACACCATATATTTT. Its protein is CASSAESRGNTIYF.

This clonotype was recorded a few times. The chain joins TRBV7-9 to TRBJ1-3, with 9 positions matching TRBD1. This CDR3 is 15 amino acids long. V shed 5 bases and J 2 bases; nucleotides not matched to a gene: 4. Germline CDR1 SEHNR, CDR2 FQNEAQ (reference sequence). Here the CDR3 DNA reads TGTGCCAGCAGCCCCGGGACAGGGCCTGGAAACACCATATATTTT. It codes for CASSPGTGPGNTIYF.

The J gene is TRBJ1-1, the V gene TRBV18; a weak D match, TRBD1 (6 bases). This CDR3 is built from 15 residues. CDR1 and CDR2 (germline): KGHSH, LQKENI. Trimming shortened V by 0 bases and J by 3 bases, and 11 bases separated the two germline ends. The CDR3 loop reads CASSPPQGRDTEAFF. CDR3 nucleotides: TGTGCCAGCTCACCACCACAGGGAAGGGACACTGAAGCTTTCTTT.

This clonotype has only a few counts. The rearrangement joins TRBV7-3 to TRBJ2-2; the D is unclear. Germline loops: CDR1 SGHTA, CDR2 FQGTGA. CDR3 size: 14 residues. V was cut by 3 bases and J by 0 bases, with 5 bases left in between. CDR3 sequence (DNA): TGTGCCAGCAGCTTGGGCACGAACACCGGGGAGCTGTTTTTT. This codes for CASSLGTNTGELFF.

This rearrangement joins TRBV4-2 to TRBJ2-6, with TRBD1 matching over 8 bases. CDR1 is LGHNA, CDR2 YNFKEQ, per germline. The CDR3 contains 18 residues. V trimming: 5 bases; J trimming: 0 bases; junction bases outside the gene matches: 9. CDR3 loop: CASSREATGASGANVLTF. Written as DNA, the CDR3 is TGTGCCAGCAGCAGGGAAGCGACAGGGGCCTCTGGGGCCAACGTCCTGACTTTC.

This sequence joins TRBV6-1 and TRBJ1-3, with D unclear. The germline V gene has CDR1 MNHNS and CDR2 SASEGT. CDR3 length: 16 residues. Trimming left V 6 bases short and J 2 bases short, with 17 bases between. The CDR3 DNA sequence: TGTGCCAGCAGCCACGACAAGACCTCTGCTGGAAACACCATATATTTT. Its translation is CASSHDKTSAGNTIYF.

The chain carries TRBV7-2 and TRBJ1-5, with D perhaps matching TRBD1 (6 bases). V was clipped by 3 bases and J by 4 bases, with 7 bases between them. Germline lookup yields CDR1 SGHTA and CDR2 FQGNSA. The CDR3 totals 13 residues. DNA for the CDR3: TGTGCCAGCAGCTTCGGACAGAATCAGCCCCAGCATTTT. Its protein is CASSFGQNQPQHF.

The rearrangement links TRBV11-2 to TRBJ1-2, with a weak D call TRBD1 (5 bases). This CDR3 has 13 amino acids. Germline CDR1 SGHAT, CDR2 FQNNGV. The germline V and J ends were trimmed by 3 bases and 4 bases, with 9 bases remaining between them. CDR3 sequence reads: CASSFSGGYGYTF. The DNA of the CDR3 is TGTGCCAGCAGCTTTTCTGGGGGCTATGGCTACACCTTC.

This CDR3 is CASQTGTGSIGSPLHF. The CDR3 nucleotides are TGTGCCAGCCAGACCGGGACAGGAAGCATTGGTTCACCCCTCCACTTT. This sequence joins TRBV11-3 and TRBJ1-6, with TRBD1 identical over 8 bases. Germline-derived CDR1 and CDR2 are SGHNT and YENEEA. V shed 8 bases and J 9 bases; nucleotides not matched to a gene: 15. CDR3 length equals 16 residues.

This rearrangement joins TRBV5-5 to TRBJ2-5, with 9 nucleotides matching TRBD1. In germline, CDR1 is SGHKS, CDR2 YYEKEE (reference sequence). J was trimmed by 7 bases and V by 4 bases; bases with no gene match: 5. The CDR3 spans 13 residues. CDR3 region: CASSPTGGVTQYF. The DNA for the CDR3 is TGTGCCAGCAGCCCGACAGGGGGAGTGACCCAGTACTTC. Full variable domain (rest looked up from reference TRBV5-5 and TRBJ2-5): DAGVTQSPTHLIKTRGQQVTLRCSPISGHKSVSWYQQVLGQGPQFIFQYYEKEERGRGNFPDRFSARQFPNYSSELNVNALLLGDSALYLCASSPTGGVTQYFGPGTRLLVL.

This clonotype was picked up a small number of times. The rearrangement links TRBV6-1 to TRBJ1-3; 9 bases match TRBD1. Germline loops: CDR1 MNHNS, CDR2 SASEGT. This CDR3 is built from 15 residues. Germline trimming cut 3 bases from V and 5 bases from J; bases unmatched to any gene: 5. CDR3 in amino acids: CASSDPGQGRNTIYF. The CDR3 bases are TGTGCCAGCAGTGATCCGGGACAGGGTAGAAACACCATATATTTT.

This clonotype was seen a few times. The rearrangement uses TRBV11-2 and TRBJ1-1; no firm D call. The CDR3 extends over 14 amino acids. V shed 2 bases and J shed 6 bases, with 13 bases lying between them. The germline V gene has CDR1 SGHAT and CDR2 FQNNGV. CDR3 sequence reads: CASSLYPGNAEAFF. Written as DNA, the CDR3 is TGTGCCAGCAGCTTATATCCGGGAAACGCTGAAGCTTTCTTT. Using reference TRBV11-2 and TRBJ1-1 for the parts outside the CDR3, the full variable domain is EAGVAQSPRYKIIEKRQSVAFWCNPISGHATLYWYQQILGQGPKLLIQFQNNGVVDDSQLPKDRFSAERLKGVDSTLKIQPAKLEDSAVYLCASSLYPGNAEAFFGQGTRLTVV.

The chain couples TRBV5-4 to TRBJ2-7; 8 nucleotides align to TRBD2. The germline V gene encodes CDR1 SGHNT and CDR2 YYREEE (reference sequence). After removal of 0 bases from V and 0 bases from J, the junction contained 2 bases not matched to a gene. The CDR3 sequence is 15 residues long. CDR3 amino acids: CASSLVGGGSYEQYF. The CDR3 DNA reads TGTGCCAGCAGCTTGGTCGGGGGGGGCTCCTACGAGCAGTACTTC.

Here the CDR3 DNA reads TGTGCCAGCCTTTCAATGGACAACCCAAACATTCAGTACTTC. It codes for CASLSMDNPNIQYF. The genes are TRBV28 and TRBJ2-4; a possible D gene is TRBD1 (5 bases). The CDR3 is made up of 14 amino acids. V shed 8 bases and J shed 6 bases, with 17 bases lying between them. Germline values: CDR1 MDHEN, CDR2 SYDVKM.

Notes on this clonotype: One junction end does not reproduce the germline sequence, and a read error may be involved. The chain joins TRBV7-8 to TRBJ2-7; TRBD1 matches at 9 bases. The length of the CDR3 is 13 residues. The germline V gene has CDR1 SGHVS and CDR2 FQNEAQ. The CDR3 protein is CGSSPGQGEEQYF. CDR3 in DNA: TGTGGCAGCAGCCCGGGACAGGGAGAGGAGCAGTACTTC.

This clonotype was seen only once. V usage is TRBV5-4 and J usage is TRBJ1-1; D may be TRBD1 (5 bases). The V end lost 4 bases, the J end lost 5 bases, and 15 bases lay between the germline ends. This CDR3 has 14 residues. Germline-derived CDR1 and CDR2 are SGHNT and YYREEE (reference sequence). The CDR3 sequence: CASSQGGPRTEAFF. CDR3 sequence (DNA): TGTGCCAGCAGCCAGGGAGGCCCTCGGACTGAAGCTTTCTTT.

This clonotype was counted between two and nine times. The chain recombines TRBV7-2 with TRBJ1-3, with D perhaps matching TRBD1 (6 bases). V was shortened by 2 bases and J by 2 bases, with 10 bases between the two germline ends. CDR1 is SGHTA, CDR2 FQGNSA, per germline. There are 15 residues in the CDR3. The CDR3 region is CASSLSQGPGNTIYF. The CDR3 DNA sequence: TGTGCCAGCAGCTTATCCCAGGGGCCTGGAAACACCATATATTTT.

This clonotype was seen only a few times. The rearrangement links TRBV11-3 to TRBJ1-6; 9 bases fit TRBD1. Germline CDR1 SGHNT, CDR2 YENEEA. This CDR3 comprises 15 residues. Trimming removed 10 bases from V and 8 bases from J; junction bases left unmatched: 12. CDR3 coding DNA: TGTGCCAATAACCACCGGGACAGGGTTTATTCACCCCTCCACTTT. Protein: CANNHRDRVYSPLHF.